This entry lists 19 T cell receptor beta chains sequenced from one sample in a study of long-term antiretroviral therapy in people with HIV. This was the immunoSEQ v3.0 assay at survey level. Only in-frame clones appear in the TCRdb table, and some are missing; sequencing was by immunoSEQ multiplex PCR. The repertoire has tens of thousands of clones, about 90% of them found once; the top ten carry more than 0.9%. The sample was unsorted PBMCs, taken 2 years after starting antiretroviral therapy. These receptors originate from a man aged 50 to 59 with HIV.

The genes are TRBV5-6 and TRBJ1-2; D might be TRBD1 (5 bases). The CDR3 sequence is 16 residues long. CDR1 is SGHDT and CDR2 is YYEEEE in the germline V gene. Trimming pared 5 bases from V and 2 bases from J, leaving 19 bases between. In DNA, the CDR3 is TGTGCCAGCAGGCGGTCGGTGAGGGGCGCAAACTATGGCTACACCTTC. Protein: CASRRSVRGANYGYTF. Looking up the rest from reference TRBV5-6 and TRBJ1-2 gives the full variable domain: DAGVTQSPTHLIKTRGQQVTLRCSPKSGHDTVSWYQQALGQGPQFIFQYYEEEERQRGNFPDRFSGHQFPNYSSELNVNALLLGDSALYLCASRRSVRGANYGYTFGSGTRLTVV.

The chain is built from TRBV10-3 and TRBJ1-3; D is uncertain. Germline lookup yields CDR1 ENHRY and CDR2 SYGVKD. CDR3 length: 14 amino acids. V lost 0 bases, J lost 4 bases, and 7 bases lay in between. Here the CDR3 DNA reads TGTGCCATCAGTGAGTCCCTCTCCGGAAACACCATATATTTT. Amino acids: CAISESLSGNTIYF.

This clone showed up just once. The gene calls are TRBV30 and TRBJ1-1; tentatively, D is TRBD1 (5 bases). CDR1 and CDR2 (germline): GTSNPN, SVGIG (reference sequence). This CDR3 spans 13 amino acids. The V end was cut by 0 bases, the J end by 4 bases, with 9 bases between. The CDR3 sequence is CAWSVGDGTEAFF. The DNA of the CDR3 is TGTGCCTGGAGTGTGGGGGATGGCACTGAAGCTTTCTTT.

The chain couples TRBV4-3 to TRBJ1-2; perhaps TRBD1 as D (5 bases). The CDR3 extends over 19 amino acids. The germline CDR1 and CDR2 sequences are LGHNA and YSLEER. V was cut by 1 base and J by 2 bases, with 23 bases left in between. DNA for the CDR3: TGCGCCAGCAGCCAAGTGGCAACCGACAGTAGGAGTTGGAACTATGGCTACACCTTC. Its protein is CASSQVATDSRSWNYGYTF.

The J gene is TRBJ2-7, the V gene TRBV28; possibly TRBD2 for D (6 bases). Germline values: CDR1 MDHEN, CDR2 SYDVKM. Trimming took 3 bases from V and 6 from J, leaving 18 bases between them. This CDR3 region has 15 residues. The CDR3 region is CASSFEGGLPSEQYF. The CDR3, as DNA: TGTGCCAGCAGTTTCGAGGGAGGCCTCCCGAGCGAGCAGTACTTC.

The CDR3 spells CASSPLTGDTPIYYGYTF. CDR3 sequence (DNA): TGCGCCAGCAGCCCCTTGACAGGCGATACCCCGATTTACTATGGCTACACCTTC. The chain employs TRBV5-1 and TRBJ1-2; weak D call: TRBD1 (6 bases). The germline V gene encodes CDR1 SGHRS and CDR2 YFSETQ. The CDR3 extends over 18 amino acids. V was clipped by 4 bases and J by 3 bases, with 25 bases between them.

This rearrangement joins TRBV4-3 to TRBJ2-5; TRBD2 might be the D (6 bases). The CDR3 covers 12 residues. CDR1 and CDR2 (germline): LGHNA, YSLEER. Trimming removed 3 bases at V and 7 bases at J, with 9 bases between. The DNA of the CDR3 is TGCGCCAGCAGCCAGGTGGGGGGGACCCAGTACTTC. Residues: CASSQVGGTQYF.

V gene TRBV19 combines with J gene TRBJ1-1; tentative D call: TRBD1 (5 bases). The CDR3 runs to 13 residues. V was pared by 9 bases and J by 1 base, with 12 bases between. Per the germline V gene, CDR1 is LNHDA and CDR2 is SQIVND (reference sequence). The CDR3 sequence is CASLRQPNTEAFF. CDR3 in DNA: TGTGCCAGCCTAAGACAGCCGAACACTGAAGCTTTCTTT.

The CDR3 is CASSLRIGGMGEQYF. CDR3 DNA: TGCGCCAGCAGCTTGCGGATCGGGGGCATGGGAGAGCAGTACTTC. The V call is TRBV5-1, the J call TRBJ2-7, with D possibly being TRBD1 or TRBD2 (6 bases each). The CDR3 loop spans 15 amino acids. Per germline, CDR1 SGHRS and CDR2 YFSETQ. Between the trimmed V and J ends, which lost 1 base and 7 bases, there was a span of 18 bases. Complete variable domain (other parts from reference TRBV5-1 and TRBJ2-7): KAGVTQTPRYLIKTRGQQVTLSCSPISGHRSVSWYQQTPGQGLQFLFEYFSETQRNKGNFPGRFSGRQFSNSRSEMNVSTLELGDSALYLCASSLRIGGMGEQYFGPGTRLTVT.

The chain joins TRBV18 to TRBJ2-7; 10 nucleotides line up with TRBD1. The CDR3 extends over 17 amino acids. Germline loops: CDR1 KGHSH, CDR2 LQKENI. The trim removed 3 bases at V and 2 bases at J, leaving 10 bases unmatched. The CDR3 DNA reads as TGTGCCAGCTCACCCACTAGGGACAGGGGCTTAACCTACGAGCAGTACTTC. It is translated as CASSPTRDRGLTYEQYF.

The CDR3 is CASSLADGYTF. Here the CDR3 DNA reads TGTGCCAGCAGTTTAGCGGATGGCTACACCTTC. The chain links TRBV28 to TRBJ1-2; D gene uncertain. This CDR3 is built from 11 residues. Germline V gene lookup returns CDR1 MDHEN and CDR2 SYDVKM. The V end was cut by 2 bases, the J end by 6 bases, with 4 bases between.

The chain has TRBV5-5 and TRBJ2-5, with 8 bases lining up with TRBD1. Germline assignment: CDR1 SGHKS and CDR2 YYEKEE (reference sequence). The CDR3 has 14 amino acids. The junction had 12 bases not matched to a gene; V was cut back by 5 bases and J by 9 bases. Here the CDR3 reads CASSSGQGRLAQYF. The CDR3 region has the DNA TGTGCCAGCAGTAGTGGACAGGGCCGGTTGGCCCAGTACTTC.

The CDR3 DNA reads TGTGCCAGCAGCTTAGCGGGGGGGTCCCAAGAGACCCAGTACTTC. Translating it yields CASSLAGGSQETQYF. The chain joins TRBV7-8 to TRBJ2-5; TRBD2 agrees at 7 bases. Germline assignment: CDR1 SGHVS and CDR2 FQNEAQ. The CDR3 length is 15 residues. V dropped 0 bases and J dropped 1; count of bases not matched to a gene: 2.

This chain links TRBV6-1 with TRBJ2-2; weak D call: TRBD1 (6 bases). CDR1 and CDR2 (germline): MNHNS, SASEGT. V was clipped by 4 bases and J by 6 bases, with 12 bases between them. The CDR3 covers 14 residues. The DNA of the CDR3 is TGTGCCAGCAGTGCCCAACAGGGTTCCGGGGAGCTGTTTTTT. The encoded protein is CASSAQQGSGELFF.

The chain has TRBV6-1 and TRBJ2-2; D ambiguous. Germline CDR1 MNHNS, CDR2 SASEGT. Trimming removed 2 bases at V and 0 bases at J, with 10 bases between. The CDR3 runs 16 residues. The CDR3 protein is CASSESRPANTGELFF. DNA of the CDR3: TGTGCCAGCAGTGAATCACGGCCGGCGAACACCGGGGAGCTGTTTTTT.

V and J are TRBV28 and TRBJ1-1, with no clear D. The CDR3 spans 13 residues. Germline values: CDR1 MDHEN, CDR2 SYDVKM. The V and J ends lost 6 bases and 1 base respectively, with 9 bases between them. The CDR3 is CASSPPPNTEAFF. The DNA for the CDR3 is TGTGCCAGCAGCCCTCCCCCGAACACTGAAGCTTTCTTT.

The V call is TRBV28, the J call TRBJ1-5; D ambiguous. CDR3 length equals 12 residues. Germline lookup yields CDR1 MDHEN and CDR2 SYDVKM. The V end lost 7 bases, the J end lost 3 bases, and 7 bases lay between the germline ends. The CDR3 reads CASKSSNQPQHF. The CDR3 nucleotides are TGTGCCAGCAAAAGCTCCAATCAGCCCCAGCATTTT.

This chain uses TRBV7-6 with TRBJ1-3; D is perhaps TRBD1 (6 bases). V gave up 5 bases and J gave up 0 bases, with 14 bases separating them. In germline, CDR1 is SGHVS, CDR2 FNYEAQ. CDR3 size: 16 residues. The DNA of the CDR3 is TGTGCCAGCAGCCCGGAAACAGGGTTCTCTGGAAACACCATATATTTT. Its protein is CASSPETGFSGNTIYF. The variable domain in full, completed from reference TRBV7-6 and TRBJ1-3, reads GAGVSQSPRYKVTKRGQDVALRCDPISGHVSLYWYRQALGQGPEFLTYFNYEAQQDKSGLPNDRFSAERPEGSISTLTIQRTEQRDSAMYRCASSPETGFSGNTIYFGEGSWLTVV.

The chain couples TRBV18 to TRBJ1-1; possibly TRBD1 for D (6 bases). Germline CDR1 and CDR2: KGHSH and LQKENI. V lost 5 bases and J lost 3, with 16 bases in between. The CDR3 is made up of 15 amino acids. In DNA form, the CDR3 reads TGTGCCAGCTCAAATACTATACAGGGCCACACTGAAGCTTTCTTT. It specifies CASSNTIQGHTEAFF.